This T cell receptor beta chain was found in a study of graft-versus-host responses after intestinal transplantation. Worth noting for this clone: What it binds is unknown.

Using immunoSEQ multiplex PCR, the repertoire was profiled, and TCRdb retains in-frame clones only, with some absent. The sample lists some 90,000 clones, less than 95% occurring once. The sample in question was unstimulated CD8+ T cells sorted from spleen or lymph node cells, obtained before transplant. This clonotype originated in a human donor who was the organ donor for an intestinal transplant.

Here the CDR3 reads CASSEGQGGLEQYF. In DNA, the CDR3 is TGTGCCAGCAGTGAGGGACAGGGTGGTCTCGAGCAGTACTTC. V and J are TRBV2 and TRBJ2-7; TRBD1 matches at 9 bases. The CDR3 spans 14 residues. Germline V gene data show CDR1 as SNHLY and CDR2 as FYNNEI. V shed 3 bases and J 6 bases; nucleotides not matched to a gene: 6.